This T cell receptor beta chain was sequenced during a study of blood T cell repertoires in COVID-19. In the study overall: From the United States, Italy and Spain came samples of acute and convalescent COVID-19. The cDNA or gDNA used as material had been derived from T cells, B-cell-depleted T cells, or PBMCs.

Seattle patients were enrolled during active infection and followed longitudinally. CDR3 length: 14 amino acids. Germline V gene sequence: CDR1 SGHTA, CDR2 FQGTGA. The ends were cut back, 4 bases at V and 2 bases at J, with 10 bases in the middle. Original analysis: Counts of nucleated cells, estimated from reference gene primer amplification, were obtained. Profiling relied on immunoSEQ multiplex PCR, and the TCRdb table lists in-frame clones only, not all of them. V, J and clone size are those of that table, while D and trimming were read from the DNA. The sample contains more than 200,000 clones, around nine tenths of which appear only once.

The clonotype comes from a woman aged 60-75 years with COVID-19, enrolled during active disease. Material: peripheral blood. The chain uses TRBV7-3 and TRBJ2-3; a weak D match, TRBD1 (6 bases). The CDR3 is CASSSPGDTDTQYF. CDR3 in DNA: TGTGCCAGCAGCTCCCCAGGGGACACAGATACGCAGTATTTT.